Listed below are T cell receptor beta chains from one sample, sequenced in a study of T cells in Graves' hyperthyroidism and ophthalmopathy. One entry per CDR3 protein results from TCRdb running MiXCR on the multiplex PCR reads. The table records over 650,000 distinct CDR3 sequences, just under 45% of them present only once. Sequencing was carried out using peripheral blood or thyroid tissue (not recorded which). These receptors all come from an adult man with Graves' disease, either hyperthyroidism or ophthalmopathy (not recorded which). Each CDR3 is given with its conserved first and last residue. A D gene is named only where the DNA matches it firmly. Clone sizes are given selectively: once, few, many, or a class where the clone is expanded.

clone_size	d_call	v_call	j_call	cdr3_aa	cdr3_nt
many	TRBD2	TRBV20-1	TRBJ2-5	CSAEGAGGIQETQYF	TGCAGTGCCGAAGGAGCGGGAGGGATCCAAGAGACCCAGTACTTC
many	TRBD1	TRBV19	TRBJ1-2	CASSVGQLYGYTF	TGTGCCAGTAGTGTGGGACAGCTCTATGGCTACACCTTC
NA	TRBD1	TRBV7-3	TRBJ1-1	CASSFDRGPSAFF	TGTGCCAGCAGCTTTGACAGGGGTCCCTCGGCTTTCTTT
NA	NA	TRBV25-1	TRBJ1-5	CASAPNQPQHF	TGTGCTAGTGCCCCTAATCAGCCCCAGCATTTT
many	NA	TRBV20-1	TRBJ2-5	CSARNWGRETQYF	TGCAGTGCTAGGAACTGGGGGCGCGAGACCCAGTACTTC
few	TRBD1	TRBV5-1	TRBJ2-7	CASRPPGQRTYEQYF	TGCGCCAGCAGGCCTCCGGGACAGCGGACCTACGAGCAGTACTTC
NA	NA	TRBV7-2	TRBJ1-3	CASSQGPVDAIYF	TGTGCCAGCAGCCAAGGTCCCGTTGACGCCATATATTTT
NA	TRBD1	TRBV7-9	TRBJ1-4	CASSADRGHGEKLFF	TGTGCCAGCAGCGCGGACAGGGGGCACGGTGAAAAACTGTTTTTT
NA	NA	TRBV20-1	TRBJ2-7	CSAGAIGSYYEQYF	TGCAGTGCTGGCGCCATAGGGAGTTACTACGAGCAGTACTTC
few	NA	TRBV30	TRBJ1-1	CAWSVVAENTEAFF	TGTGCCTGGAGTGTAGTGGCAGAGAACACTGAAGCTTTCTTT
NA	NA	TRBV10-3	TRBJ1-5	CAISEWALGNQPQHF	TGTGCCATCAGTGAATGGGCTTTGGGTAACCAGCCCCAGCATTTT
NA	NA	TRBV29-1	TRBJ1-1	CSVGREAKPF	TGCAGCGTTGGGAGGGAAGCAAAACCCTTT
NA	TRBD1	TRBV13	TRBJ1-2	CATGGGQGIYGYTF	TGTGCCACCGGGGGCGGACAGGGGATCTATGGCTACACCTTC
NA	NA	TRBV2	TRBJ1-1	CASTPEMNTEAFF	TGTGCCAGCACCCCAGAAATGAACACTGAAGCTTTCTTT
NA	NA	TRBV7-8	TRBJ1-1	CASSLARPMNTEAFF	TGTGCCAGCAGCTTAGCCAGACCTATGAACACTGAAGCTTTCTTT
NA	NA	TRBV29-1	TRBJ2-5	CSVENERGQETQYF	TGCAGCGTTGAAAATGAGAGGGGTCAAGAGACCCAGTACTTC
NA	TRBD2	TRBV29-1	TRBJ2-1	CSVELAVVMSYNEQFF	TGCAGCGTTGAACTAGCGGTCGTAATGAGCTACAATGAGCAGTTCTTC
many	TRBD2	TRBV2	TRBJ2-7	CASSESDGTKQYF	TGTGCCAGCAGTGAATCCGACGGGACTAAGCAGTACTTC
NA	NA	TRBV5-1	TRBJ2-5	CASSRYRSFSNGETQYF	TGCGCCAGCAGCAGATACAGGAGCTTCAGTAATGGGGAGACCCAGTACTTC
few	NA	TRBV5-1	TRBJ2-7	CASSATTPTYEQYF	TGTGCCAGCAGCGCGACGACACCTACCTACGAGCAGTACTTC
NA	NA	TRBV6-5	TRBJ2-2	CASSYWGGELFF	TGTGCCAGCAGTTACTGGGGTGGGGAGCTGTTTTTT
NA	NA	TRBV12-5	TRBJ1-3	CASGLGLGNTIYF	TGTGCTAGTGGTTTGGGCCTGGGAAACACCATATATTTT
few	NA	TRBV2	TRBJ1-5	CASSFGGRNNQPQHF	TGTGCCAGCAGTTTTGGAGGACGTAACAATCAGCCCCAGCATTTT
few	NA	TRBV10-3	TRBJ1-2	CASSETGGYYGYTF	TGTGCCAGCAGTGAAACCGGCGGCTACTATGGCTACACCTTC
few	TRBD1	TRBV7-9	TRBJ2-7	CASSLGDRGLRYEQYF	TGTGCCAGCAGCTTAGGCGACAGGGGTTTACGCTACGAGCAGTACTTC
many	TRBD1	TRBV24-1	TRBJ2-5	CATSGTGETETQYF	TGTGCCACCAGTGGGACAGGGGAGACGGAGACCCAGTACTTC
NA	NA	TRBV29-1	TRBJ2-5	CSEAEVKTQYF	TGCAGCGAGGCAGAGGTCAAGACCCAGTACTTC
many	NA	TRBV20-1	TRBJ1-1	CSAYSYFEAFF	TGCAGTGCATACAGCTATTTCGAAGCTTTCTTT
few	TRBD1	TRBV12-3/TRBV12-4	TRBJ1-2	CASSFGRTGGRYGYTF	TGTGCCAGCAGTTTCGGTCGGACAGGGGGAAGGTATGGCTACACCTTC
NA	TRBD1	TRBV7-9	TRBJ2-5	CASSQDRGPWETQYF	TGCGCCAGCAGCCAAGACAGGGGGCCGTGGGAGACCCAGTACTTC